This TCR beta chain was observed in a study of Graves' ophthalmopathy and Graves' hyperthyroidism. For the study at large: Peripheral blood was collected at initial diagnosis, before any treatment.

Patients were left out if they had other autoimmune diseases, uncontrolled infections, pregnancy or lactation. PBMCs came from 10 ml of fresh peripheral blood. The CDR3 length is 14 residues. The junction had 3 bases not matched to a gene; V was cut back by 4 bases and J by 3 bases. Germline V gene lookup returns CDR1 SEHNR and CDR2 FQNEAQ (reference sequence). From RNA, the CDR3 regions of TCR beta chains were amplified and sequenced. After a first-round RT-PCR with HTBI primers, a second-round multiplex PCR was run. TCRdb re-analysed the multiplex PCR reads in MiXCR, keeping a single row per CDR3 protein. The data show about 240,000 distinct CDR3 sequences, around 50% seen once.

The clonotype was recovered from an adult man with Graves' ophthalmopathy. Sequencing used peripheral blood. This chain links TRBV7-9 with TRBJ2-7, with 10 bases that match TRBD2. CDR3 bases: TGTGCCAGCAGCTCGGCTAGCGGGAGCTACGAGCAGTACTTC. Protein product: CASSSASGSYEQYF.